This note documents a single TCR beta chain sequence. Its specificity is not known. CD45RO-negative cells were positively selected for CCR7, leaving out terminally differentiated effector memory CD45RA+ cells. The sample originates from a study of shared clonotypes between healthy human individuals. Study in general: The donor pool was made up of two women and a few men aged 18 to 49. Notes on the study in general: Larger richness was generally estimated for naive than memory subsets.

V shed 5 bases and J shed 8 bases, with 24 bases lying between them. The CDR3 has 17 amino acids. Germline CDR1 and CDR2: MDHEN and SYDVKM. The test was conducted at deep level. Each subset's genomic DNA was split evenly across several immunoSEQ plates. Data came from immunoSEQ multiplex PCR; TCRdb stores just in-frame clones and leaves some out. The sample consists of almost 700,000 clones, under 95% of them appearing once. This sequence originates from a man aged 30 to 45 in good health. Specimen: naive CD8+ T cells sorted from blood. The V call is TRBV28, the J call TRBJ1-4, with D uncertain. The DNA for the CDR3 is TGTGCCAGCAGTCCCCCGGGTCCGGCCGGAGGATGGGAAAAACTGTTTTTT. This sequence encodes CASSPPGPAGGWEKLFF.